This note documents a single TCR beta chain sequence. The target antigen is unknown. This sample was taken from a study of persistence of HIV-infected CD4 T cells. Looking at the study overall: Donors had been on suppressive ART for a median of 8 years.

The libraries were made with immunoSEQ version 4 in survey mode. TCRdb's table, derived via immunoSEQ multiplex PCR, lists solely in-frame clones and lacks some. The sample has tens of thousands of clones; roughly 70% are singletons. The CDR3 runs 13 residues. Per the germline V gene, CDR1 is SGHRS and CDR2 is YFSETQ. The ends were cut back, 5 bases at V and 6 bases at J, with 15 bases in the middle. Cells were stimulated with overlapping HIV-1 Gag 15-mer peptides. CD4+ T cells upregulating both CD40 ligand and CD69 were sorted as responding cells. Undetectable plasma HIV-1 RNA below 50 copies/mL lasted at least 4 years. Donors had CD4+ T cell counts above 400 cells/uL and were CMV-seropositive. Before stimulation, PBMCs underwent CD8+ T cell depletion.

The sample consisted of CD4+ T cells sorted from PBMCs after 18-hour stimulation, taken from a patient who received antiretroviral therapy. This chain joins TRBV5-1 and TRBJ2-7; D call uncertain. This TCR came from an adult man with HIV who was CMV-seropositive. The CDR3 bases are TGCGCCAGCAGGGTCTCAGGAAACCTCGAGCAGTACTTC. Protein: CASRVSGNLEQYF.